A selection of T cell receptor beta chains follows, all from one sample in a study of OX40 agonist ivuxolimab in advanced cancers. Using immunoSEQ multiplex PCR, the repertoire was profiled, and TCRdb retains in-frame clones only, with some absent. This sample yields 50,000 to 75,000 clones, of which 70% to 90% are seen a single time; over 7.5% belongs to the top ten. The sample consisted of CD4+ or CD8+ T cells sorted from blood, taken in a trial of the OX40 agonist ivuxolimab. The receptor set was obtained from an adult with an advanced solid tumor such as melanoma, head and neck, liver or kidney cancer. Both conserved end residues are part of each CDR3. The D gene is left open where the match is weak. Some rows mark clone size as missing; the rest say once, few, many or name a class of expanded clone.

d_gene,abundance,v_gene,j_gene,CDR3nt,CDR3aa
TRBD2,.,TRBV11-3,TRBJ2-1,TGTGCCAGCAGCGAGGGGACTAGCGAGTACAATGAGCAGTTCTTC,CASSEGTSEYNEQFF
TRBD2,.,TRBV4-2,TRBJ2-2,TGTGCCAGCAGGGATAGCGGGGGGGCGAACACCGGGGAGCTGTTTTTT,CASRDSGGANTGELFF
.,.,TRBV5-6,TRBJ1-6,TGTGCCAGCAGCTTGGCCGGGGCCGGTCGTAATTCACCCCTCCACTTT,CASSLAGAGRNSPLHF
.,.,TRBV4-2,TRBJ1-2,TGTGCCAGCAGCCACCCTCTAGACTATGGCTACACCTTC,CASSHPLDYGYTF
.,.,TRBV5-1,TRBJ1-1,TGCGCCAGCAGCATCCCCGTGGGGGGAACTGAAGCTTTCTTT,CASSIPVGGTEAFF
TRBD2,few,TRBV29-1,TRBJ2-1,TGCAGCTCACTGGGGCTAGCGGGACACAATGAGCAGTTCTTC,CSSLGLAGHNEQFF
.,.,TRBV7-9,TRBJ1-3,TGTGCCAGCAGCTTAGCGGCAGATGTCCCCATATATTTT,CASSLAADVPIYF
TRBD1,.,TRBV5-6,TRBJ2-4,TGTGCCAGCAGCTTGACCGCCGCAGGGGGCAACATTCAGTACTTC,CASSLTAAGGNIQYF
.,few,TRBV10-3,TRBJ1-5,TGTGCCATCAGTGCACAGGGCAATCAGCCCCAGCATTTT,CAISAQGNQPQHF
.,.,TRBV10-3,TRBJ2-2,TGTGCCATCCGCTCGGGGGCTGGGGAGCTGTTTTTT,CAIRSGAGELFF
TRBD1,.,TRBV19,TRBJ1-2,TGTGCCAGTAGTCTCCAAGGGGGACAGGCGCCCGGCTATGGCTACACCTTC,CASSLQGGQAPGYGYTF
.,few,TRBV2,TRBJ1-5,TGTGCCAGCAGTGAATGGGGGAGCCGCAATCAGCCCCAGCATTTT,CASSEWGSRNQPQHF
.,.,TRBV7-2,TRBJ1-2,TGTGCCAGCAGCTTTCCACCATTTAACTATGGCTACACCTTC,CASSFPPFNYGYTF
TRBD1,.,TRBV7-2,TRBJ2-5,TGTGCCAGCAGCGGGAGGACAGGGACTGAGACCCAGTACTTC,CASSGRTGTETQYF
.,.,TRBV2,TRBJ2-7,TGTGCCAGCAGTGAAAGGGCAGGGTTCTTGTTCGAGCAGTACTTC,CASSERAGFLFEQYF
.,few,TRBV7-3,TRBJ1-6,TGTGCCAGCAGCCAGGGACCCTCCTGGGCCTCACCCCTCCACTTT,CASSQGPSWASPLHF
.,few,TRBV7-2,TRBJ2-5,TGTGCCAGCAGCTCCTCGGGACACCCTGATCCCTCCCGACACTTC,CASSSSGHPDPSRHF
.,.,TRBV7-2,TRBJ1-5,TGTGCCAGCAGCTCTCTATATCCGGGAAGCAATCAGCCCCAGCATTTT,CASSSLYPGSNQPQHF
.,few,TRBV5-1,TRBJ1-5,TGCGCCAGCAGCCTTGACGGGGATAGCAATCAGCCCCAGCATTTT,CASSLDGDSNQPQHF
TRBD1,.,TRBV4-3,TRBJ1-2,TGCGCCAGCGGATCGACAGGGCATGGATATGGCTACACCTTC,CASGSTGHGYGYTF
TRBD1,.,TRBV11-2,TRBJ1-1,TGTGCCAGCAGCTTTGGTATACAGGGGGCCGGGACTGAAGCTTTCTTT,CASSFGIQGAGTEAFF
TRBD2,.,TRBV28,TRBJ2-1,TGTGCCAGCAGCCCCGGGACTAGCGGGGGGCCACTCTCCTACAATGAGCAGTTCTTC,CASSPGTSGGPLSYNEQFF
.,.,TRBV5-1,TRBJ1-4,TGCGCCAGCAGCCTACGACCCGCAACTAATGAAAAACTGTTTTTT,CASSLRPATNEKLFF
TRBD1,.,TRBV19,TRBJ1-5,TGTGCCAGTAGTGCCACAGGGGGGAGGCAGCCCCAGCATTTT,CASSATGGRQPQHF
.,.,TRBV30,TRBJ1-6,TGTGCCTGGACCCCAGGCTCCTATAATTCACCCCTCCACTTT,CAWTPGSYNSPLHF
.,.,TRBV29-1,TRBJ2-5,TGCAGCGTTCTACTTTCGATACAAGAGACCCAGTACTTC,CSVLLSIQETQYF
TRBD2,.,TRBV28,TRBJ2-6,TGTGCCAGCAGTCCCGGGAGGGCCATCTCTGGGGCCAACGTCCTGACTTTC,CASSPGRAISGANVLTF
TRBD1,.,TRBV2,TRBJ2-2,TGTGCCAGCTCTGGGACAGGGGGCACCGGGGAGCTGTTTTTT,CASSGTGGTGELFF
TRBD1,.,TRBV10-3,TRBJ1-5,TGTGCCATCAGTGAGTCCGGGACAGGATATCAGCCCCAGCATTTT,CAISESGTGYQPQHF
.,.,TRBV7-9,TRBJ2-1,TGTGCCAGCAGCTTAGGGCCCGGGACGGGTCGCAATGAGCAGTTCTTC,CASSLGPGTGRNEQFF
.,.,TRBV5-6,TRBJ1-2,TGTGCCAGCTTCCGGGGGGGGGCGGGAGGCTACACCTTC,CASFRGGAGGYTF
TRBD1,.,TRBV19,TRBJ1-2,TGTGCCAGTAGTGCACAGGGGACTGGAGGCTACACCTTC,CASSAQGTGGYTF
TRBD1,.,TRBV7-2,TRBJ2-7,TGTGCCAGCAGCTTGACAGGGATGGACGAGCAGTACTTC,CASSLTGMDEQYF
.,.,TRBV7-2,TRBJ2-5,TGTGCCAGCAGCTTAGCGTCGGGCGGGACCCTCGGGACCCAGTACTTC,CASSLASGGTLGTQYF
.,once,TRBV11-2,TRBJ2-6,TGTGCCAGCAGTATCAGGGAAACCACCTCTGGGGCCAACGTCCTGACTTTC,CASSIRETTSGANVLTF
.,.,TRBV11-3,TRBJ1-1,TGTGCCAGCAGCTTAGGAGGGAACACTGAAGCTTTCTTT,CASSLGGNTEAFF
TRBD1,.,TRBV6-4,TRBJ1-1,TGTGCCAGCAGGGGCCAGGGGGCTGAAGCTTTCTTT,CASRGQGAEAFF
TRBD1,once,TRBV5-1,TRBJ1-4,TGCGCCAGCAGCTTAGGGACAGGCAGAGAAAAACTGTTTTTT,CASSLGTGREKLFF
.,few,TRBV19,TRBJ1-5,TGTGCCAGTAGTATTGGGCCCGGTCAGCCCCAGCATTTT,CASSIGPGQPQHF
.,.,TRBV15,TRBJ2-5,TGTGCCACCAGAAGGGATCAAGAGACCCAGTACTTC,CATRRDQETQYF
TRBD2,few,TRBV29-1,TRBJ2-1,TGCAGCGTTGAGCAACTAGCGGGAGGGCCTGAGTTCTTC,CSVEQLAGGPEFF
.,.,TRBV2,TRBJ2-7,TGTGCCAGCATATGGGTCGGCTACGAGCAGTACTTC,CASIWVGYEQYF
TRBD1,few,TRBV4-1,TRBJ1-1,TGCGCCAGCAGCGACAGGGAGGTCACTGAAGCTTTCTTT,CASSDREVTEAFF
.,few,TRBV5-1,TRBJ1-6,TGCGCCAGCAGCTTGGTTATGGACTCACCCCTCCACTTT,CASSLVMDSPLHF
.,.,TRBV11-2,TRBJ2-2,TGTGCCAGCAGCCTCGACAGGATTTCGTCCGGGGAGCTGTTTTTT,CASSLDRISSGELFF
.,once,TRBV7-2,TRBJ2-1,TGTGCCAGCAGCCTAACAATGAAGCAGTTCTTC,CASSLTMKQFF
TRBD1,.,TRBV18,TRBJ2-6,TGTGCCAGCTCACCACCGACAGGGTTCGGGGCCAACGTCCTGACTTTC,CASSPPTGFGANVLTF
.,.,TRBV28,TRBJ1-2,TGTGCCAGCACGAAGGGAATAAGTGGCTACACCTTC,CASTKGISGYTF
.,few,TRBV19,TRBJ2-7,TGTGCCAGTAGTATGGTGCCCTTATACGAGCAGTACTTC,CASSMVPLYEQYF
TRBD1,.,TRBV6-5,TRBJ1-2,TGTGCCAGCAGTCCGGGACAGGGGCTGGGCTACACCTTC,CASSPGQGLGYTF
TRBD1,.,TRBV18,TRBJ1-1,TGTGCCAGCTCGACCGGGACAGGGATCGACACTGAAGCTTTCTTT,CASSTGTGIDTEAFF